This T cell receptor beta chain was sequenced during a study of T cell clonotyping in hematopoietic cell transplantation listed by TCRdb under 2021. For the wider study: A total of under 150 blood samples were gathered in the study from roughly 37 consecutive transplant recipients along with their related donors. Recruitment of patients ran from 2015 to early 2017, and follow-up continued until late 2020 or until death. Points the paper makes about the study in general: Just a small fraction of recipient repertoires overlapped with donor repertoires, and more than 95% appeared de novo at the given depth. Sample size was limited, and cells were not sorted, so CD4 and CD8 repertoire contributions could not be separated. Broader posttransplant TCR repertoire diversity was predicted by donor and pretransplant recipient Inverse Simpson Index values. A decrease in recipient TCR diversity was observed after transplant, and a progressive increase in pathologically expanded clonotypes was seen from day 30 to day 180.

Concerning this clone: Its antigen has not been determined. No base quality values were provided; no much bigger clone lies one nucleotide off.

The CDR3 covers 14 residues, taking in both the cysteine and the phenylalanine. Only the CDR3 portion is preserved as DNA: 42 bases, with reading frame beginning at the first base. As encoded in the germline V gene, CDR1 is SNHLY while CDR2 is FYNNEI. Trimming takes 7 bases from V and 2 bases from J, and the germline ends sit 11 bases apart. With the immunoSEQ assay, which is a bias-controlled multiplex PCR relying on V- and J-specific primers, TCR beta CDR3 regions were amplified from genomic DNA. A second PCR step added a proprietary barcode and Illumina adapter sequences to the CDR3 amplicons. An Illumina MiSeq instrument was used for sequencing of the CDR3 libraries. In the paper's pipeline: Export and quality control were performed with immunoSEQ Analyzer 3.0, and downstream analyses were performed with R Bioconductor and Immunarch. Only productive rearrangements in the normalized downsampled data set went into calculating the repertoire metrics. In the normalized cohort, clonotypes with more than 5 templates were defined as pathologically expanded. The Inverse Simpson Index served as the measure of repertoire diversity. To capture all clonotypes, the CMV-specificity analyses were run on the non-normalized data set. TCRdb provides this immuneACCESS table in a form limited to in-frame rearrangements. Some clones are lacking; in checked studies, under half of them reflect an unresolved V gene, and why the rest are absent is not known. V, J and clone size derive from that table, while D and trimming were established from the DNA sequence. The table for this sample lists roughly 27,000 clones; around 95% of them were counted only once. The ten largest clones represent roughly 1.5% of the sample.

Related transplant donors provided blood samples for TCR beta sequencing. Nuclei Lysis Solution was used to extract genomic DNA from fresh or cryopreserved unfractionated peripheral blood mononuclear cells. The specimen was peripheral blood mononuclear cells. This receptor was identified in a man aged 45-65 years in good health. Some clones in this sample may be carry-over from other donors' samples. The sequence joins TRBV2 to TRBJ2-2, with the D gene call left open. The nucleotides are TGTGCCAGCACCCCTCAGCGAAACACCGGGGAGCTGTTTTTT. It encodes CASTPQRNTGELFF.